The T cell receptor (beta chain) under discussion was sequenced for a study of breast tumors, draining lymph nodes, adjacent tissues. Broader study findings: Luminal-like breast cancer showed significantly higher tumor–nontumor repertoire similarity than basal-like. Findings are consistent with lymph node origin and intratumoral expansion of most tumor T cells.

A single record per CDR3 protein comes from TCRdb applying MiXCR to the multiplex PCR reads. The top ten hold approximately 2.2% of the sample, which has about 150,000 distinct CDR3 sequences, 30% to 35% seen once. On this clonotype: Its antigen is undetermined.

V was clipped by 1 base and J by 2 bases, with 12 bases between them. The CDR3 extends over 15 amino acids. Looked up from germline, CDR1 is SGHRS and CDR2 is YFSETQ. The lymph nodes were axillary draining lymph nodes from breast cancer patients. The chain uses TRBV5-1 and TRBJ1-1; no firm D call. The source is a female donor with breast cancer. Some clones in this sample may be carry-over from other donors' samples. Sequencing was done on a sample of axillary lymph node tissue. As DNA, the CDR3 is TGCGCCAGCAGCTTGAGTTTCGGAGCCAACACTGAAGCTTTCTTT. This codes for CASSLSFGANTEAFF.